The 7 T cell receptor beta chains reported below all come from one sample, sequenced in a study of Ad26.COV2.S vaccination and SARS-CoV-2 variants. Sample treatment: 19 received Ad26.COV2.S at low or high dose, single or two shots; a few received placebo; per-sample allocation not given. Specimens were obtained on day 63 following the first vaccine or placebo injection. TCRdb's copy holds only in-frame clones and misses some; the assay was immunoSEQ multiplex PCR. The data contain approximately 480,000 clones, 70% to 90% of them seen just once; the ten biggest clones take up around 13%. The specimen comprised peripheral blood, sampled in a trial of Ad26.COV2.S vaccine versus placebo. These receptor sequences come from a person between 18 and 60 years old who received the Ad26.COV2.S COVID-19 vaccine or a placebo.

The chain links TRBV5-6 to TRBJ2-3, with D perhaps assigned TRBD1 or TRBD2 (6 bases each). The V end lost 2 bases, the J end lost 4 bases, and 11 bases lay between the germline ends. This CDR3 has 14 residues. Germline loops: CDR1 SGHDT, CDR2 YYEEEE. CDR3 loop: CASSFGGRADTQYF. CDR3 in DNA: TGTGCCAGCAGCTTTGGGGGGCGCGCAGATACGCAGTATTTT.

This chain links TRBV21-1 with TRBJ2-1; TRBD1 is taken as the D call from the table, unchecked against the DNA. TRBV21-1 is flagged as a pseudogene. The CDR3 extends over 17 amino acids. The CDR3 is CASSKDQGGPKLDEQFF. CDR3 coding DNA: TGTGCCAGCAGCAAAGACCAGGGGGGCCCCAAACTCGATGAGCAGTTCTTC.

The genes are TRBV7-6 and TRBJ2-3; 9 nucleotides line up with TRBD1. Germline-derived CDR1 and CDR2 are SGHVS and FNYEAQ. After removal of 5 bases from V and 2 bases from J, the junction contained 8 bases not matched to a gene. The CDR3 totals 16 residues. CDR3 loop: CASSPQGAGLTDTQYF. The CDR3 DNA reads as TGTGCCAGCAGCCCACAGGGGGCGGGCCTCACAGATACGCAGTATTTT. Full variable domain (remainder filled in from reference TRBV7-6 and TRBJ2-3): GAGVSQSPRYKVTKRGQDVALRCDPISGHVSLYWYRQALGQGPEFLTYFNYEAQQDKSGLPNDRFSAERPEGSISTLTIQRTEQRDSAMYRCASSPQGAGLTDTQYFGPGTRLTVL.

This rearrangement joins TRBV9 to TRBJ2-1; 14 bases are shared with TRBD2. The CDR3 consists of 15 residues. From germline, CDR1 is SGDLS and CDR2 YYNGEE. Trimming took 3 bases from V and 9 from J; bases not matched to a gene: 5. The CDR3 protein is CASSARLAGGFEQFF. The CDR3 nucleotides are TGTGCCAGCAGCGCTCGACTAGCGGGAGGGTTTGAGCAGTTCTTC.

This rearrangement joins TRBV7-2 to TRBJ2-1; maybe TRBD2 (6 bases). CDR1 is SGHTA, CDR2 FQGNSA, per germline. This CDR3 is built from 14 residues. V gave up 5 bases and J gave up 7 bases, with 15 bases separating them. The CDR3 sequence is CASSKEGFRNEQFF. The CDR3 DNA reads TGTGCCAGCAGCAAGGAGGGCTTCCGGAATGAGCAGTTCTTC. The variable domain in full, with the rest retrieved from reference TRBV7-2 and TRBJ2-1, is GAGVSQSPSNKVTEKGKDVELRCDPISGHTALYWYRQSLGQGLEFLIYFQGNSAPDKSGLPSDRFSAERTGGSVSTLTIQRTQQEDSAVYLCASSKEGFRNEQFFGPGTRLTVL.

The chain is built from TRBV4-1 and TRBJ2-2; 7 bases fit TRBD2. The germline V gene encodes CDR1 MGHRA and CDR2 YSYEKL. The CDR3 totals 16 residues. Germline trimming cut 3 bases from V and 0 bases from J; bases unmatched to any gene: 4. CDR3: CASSQLAAPNTGELFF. The DNA of the CDR3 is TGCGCCAGCAGCCAGCTAGCGGCTCCGAACACCGGGGAGCTGTTTTTT.

J is TRBJ2-5 and V is TRBV5-6, with unresolved D. CDR1 and CDR2 from the germline V gene are SGHDT and YYEEEE. Trimming removed 3 bases at V and 4 bases at J, with 10 bases between. The CDR3 loop spans 13 amino acids. The CDR3 loop reads CASSSLSGETQYF. For the CDR3, the DNA is TGTGCCAGCAGCTCTTTATCGGGAGAGACCCAGTACTTC.